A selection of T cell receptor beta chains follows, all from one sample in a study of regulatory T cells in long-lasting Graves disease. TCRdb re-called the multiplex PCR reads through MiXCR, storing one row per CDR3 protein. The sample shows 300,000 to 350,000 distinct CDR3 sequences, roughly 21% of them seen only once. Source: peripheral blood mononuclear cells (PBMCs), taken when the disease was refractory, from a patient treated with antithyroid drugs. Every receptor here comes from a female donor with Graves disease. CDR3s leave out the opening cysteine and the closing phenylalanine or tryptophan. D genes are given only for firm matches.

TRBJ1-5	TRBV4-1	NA	ASSRGLGEDQPQH
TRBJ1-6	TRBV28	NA	ASSFLRGHLH
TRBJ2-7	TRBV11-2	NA	ASSLEASLREQY
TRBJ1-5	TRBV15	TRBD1	ATSRQGANQPQH
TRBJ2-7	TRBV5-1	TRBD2	ASSGHAGGYEQY
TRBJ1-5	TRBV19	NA	ASSSARQSHLQPQH
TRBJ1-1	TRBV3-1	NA	ASSQGTLGTEAF
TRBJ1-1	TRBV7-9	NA	ASSSASTEAF
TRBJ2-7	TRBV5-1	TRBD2	ASSPVRELGEQY
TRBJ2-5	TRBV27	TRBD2	ASSSRLAGVHQETQY
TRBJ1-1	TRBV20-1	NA	SARDVRPGVSTEAF
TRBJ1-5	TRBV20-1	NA	SARQGPPSNQPQH
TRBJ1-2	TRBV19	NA	ASSIPGQRAGGYT
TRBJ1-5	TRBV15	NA	ATSRVAPNQPQH
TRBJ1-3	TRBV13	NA	ASTFGRADSGNTIY
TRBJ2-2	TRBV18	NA	ASSPQGRSNTGELF
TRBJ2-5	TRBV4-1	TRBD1	ASSQTGGETQY
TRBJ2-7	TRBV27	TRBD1	ASSLSSPGQGYEQY
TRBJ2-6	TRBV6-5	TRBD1	ASSYSGTGLPGANVLT
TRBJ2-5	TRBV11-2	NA	ASSLNSDYVQETQY
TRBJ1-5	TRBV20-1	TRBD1	SARLRGGQPQH
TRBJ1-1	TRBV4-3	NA	ASSQEFAPFRVSTEAF
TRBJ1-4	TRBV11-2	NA	ASSAPGTEKLF
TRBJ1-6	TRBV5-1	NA	ASSLVGGYNSPLH
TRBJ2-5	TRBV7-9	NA	ASSPDSINSETQY
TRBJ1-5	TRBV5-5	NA	ASSSAGQSNQPQH
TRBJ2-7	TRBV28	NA	ASSLASVSFPYEQY